A single sample is the source of the 3 T cell receptor beta chains below, sequenced in a study of cytomegalovirus exposure and HLA in healthy donors (dated by TCRdb to about 2017). The method behind the library was the immunoSEQ multiplex PCR assay. For the multiplex PCR, a mixture combining 60 forward primers for TCR Vbeta segments and 13 reverse primers for TCR Jbeta segments was used. TCRdb mirrors the immuneACCESS table, restricted to in-frame sequences. Some clones are absent from its copies; in checked studies, under half trace to an unresolved V gene, and the reason for the others is unknown. For this sample there are about 130,000 clones; 79% appear just once. About 2% of the sample goes to the ten largest clones. Specimen: PBMCs. These receptors were taken from a man aged 18 to 29 in good health and CMV-seronegative.

CDR3 amino acids: CASSMGLASGGEQFF. The CDR3, as DNA: TGTGCCAGTAGTATGGGACTAGCGTCAGGGGGTGAGCAGTTCTTC. The V gene is TRBV19, the J gene TRBJ2-1; 10 bases align to TRBD2. V shed 3 bases and J 9 bases; nucleotides not matched to a gene: 8. The CDR3 length is 15 residues. Looked up from germline, CDR1 is LNHDA and CDR2 is SQIVND (reference sequence). Based on the CDR3 plus reference TRBV19 and TRBJ2-1, the full variable domain is DGGITQSPKYLFRKEGQNVTLSCEQNLNHDAMYWYRQDPGQGLRLIYYSQIVNDFQKGDIAEGYSVSREKKESFPLTVTSAQKNPTAFYLCASSMGLASGGEQFFGPGTRLTVL.

V gene TRBV27 combines with J gene TRBJ1-2; D uncertain. Germline-derived CDR1 and CDR2 are MNHEY and SMNVEV (reference sequence). V was clipped by 5 bases and J by 4 bases, with 14 bases between them. This CDR3 region has 14 residues. The CDR3 region is CASSLLGRSYGYTF. The CDR3 coding sequence is TGTGCCAGCAGTCTATTAGGGAGGTCCTATGGCTACACCTTC.

The chain employs TRBV11-2 and TRBJ2-3, with D maybe TRBD2 (6 bases). Germline V CDR1 and CDR2: SGHAT, FQNNGV. This CDR3 has 14 amino acids. Trimming cost V 5 bases and J 5 bases, with 14 bases left between them. The CDR3: CASSGGTPGDTQYF. CDR3 bases: TGTGCCAGCAGCGGTGGGACTCCTGGAGATACGCAGTATTTT.